A single TCR beta chain is shown here with its context. The data derive from a study of T-cell memory formation after mild COVID-19. Study-wide context: Largely donor-specific TCR clusters were found.

Germline CDR1 is LGHNA and CDR2 is YSLEER. The CDR3 runs 17 residues. V was clipped by 1 base and J by 0 bases, with 13 bases between them. TCRdb re-derived calls from the 5' RACE reads in MiXCR, one entry per CDR3 protein. The sample holds roughly 150,000 distinct CDR3 sequences, 13% to 15% seen once. V gene TRBV4-3 combines with J gene TRBJ2-4; D gene ambiguous. The clonotype comes from an adult woman who had mild COVID-19 (a few samples of this study predate the infection). Cell type and time point are not known. Sequenced input: PBMCs or a T cell subset sorted from them (not recorded which). The CDR3 region has the DNA TGCGCCAGCAGCCAAGGGTTAAGAGGCTTAGCCAAAAACATTCAGTACTTC. Translating it yields CASSQGLRGLAKNIQYF.